These 25 T cell receptor beta chains share one sample of origin, sequenced in a study of blood T cell repertoires in COVID-19. Sequencing used immunoSEQ multiplex PCR; TCRdb keeps in-frame clones, though not all of them. Seen here are 160,000 or so clones, around nine tenths observed once, and the top ten hold more than 2%. The sequenced sample consisted of peripheral blood. These receptors all come from a woman in her seventies with acute or convalescent COVID-19.

V is TRBV6-5 and J is TRBJ2-7, with TRBD2 matching over 7 bases. Germline V gene lookup returns CDR1 MNHEY and CDR2 SVGAGI. The CDR3 is 14 residues long. J lost 2 bases, V lost 10 bases, and 11 bases had no gene match. The CDR3 spells CATRRGSGPYEQYV. In nucleotides, the CDR3 is TGTGCCACCAGGCGGGGGTCGGGGCCCTACGAGCAGTACGTC.

This sequence joins TRBV23-1 and TRBJ1-1; no reliable D call. TRBV23-1 is annotated as an ORF whose role is uncertain. The V end was cut by 6 bases, the J end by 1 base, with 15 bases between. CDR3 length equals 15 residues. CDR3 sequence: CASRQVRPTNTEAFF. The CDR3 DNA reads as TGCGCCAGCAGGCAGGTCCGCCCCACGAACACTGAAGCTTTCTTT.

The chain links TRBV19 to TRBJ1-2; TRBD1 might be the D (5 bases). Trimming cost V 4 bases and J 8 bases, with 5 bases left between them. CDR3 length: 10 amino acids. Germline loops: CDR1 LNHDA, CDR2 SQIVND (reference sequence). CDR3 region: CASSKGGYTF. The CDR3 DNA reads as TGTGCCAGTAGTAAGGGGGGCTACACCTTC.

The chain carries TRBV7-9 and TRBJ2-3; 10 nucleotides align to TRBD1. The CDR3 contains 17 residues. Germline V CDR1 and CDR2: SEHNR, FQNEAQ (reference sequence). V was clipped by 2 bases and J by 2 bases; unmatched bases: 7. CDR3 region: CASSLSSTGGLTDTQYF. Written as DNA, the CDR3 is TGTGCCAGCAGCTTAAGTTCGACAGGGGGCCTCACAGATACGCAGTATTTT.

V gene TRBV12-5 combines with J gene TRBJ2-7, with TRBD2 as a possible D gene (5 bases). V lost 0 bases to trimming and J lost 0 bases, with 9 bases between them. This CDR3 has 15 residues. The germline gives CDR1 LGHNT, CDR2 FRNRAP. The CDR3 loop reads CASGLVPGDSYEQYF. Written as DNA, the CDR3 is TGTGCTAGTGGTTTGGTACCCGGGGACTCCTACGAGCAGTACTTC.

The chain uses TRBV4-2 and TRBJ1-6; D not resolved. V was pared by 0 bases and J by 13 bases, with 13 bases between. The CDR3 contains 14 residues. The germline CDR1 and CDR2 sequences are LGHNA and YNFKEQ. The CDR3 here is CASSQDLGSFPLHF. The CDR3 coding sequence is TGTGCCAGCAGCCAAGATCTGGGGAGTTTCCCCCTCCACTTT.

The genes are TRBV9 and TRBJ1-6; 7 nucleotides agree with TRBD1. The CDR3 spans 16 residues. The trim removed 0 bases at V and 7 bases at J, leaving 7 bases unmatched. Per germline, CDR1 SGDLS and CDR2 YYNGEE. CDR3 region: CASSVAPGQLNSPLHF. Here the CDR3 DNA reads TGTGCCAGCAGCGTAGCTCCGGGACAGCTAAATTCACCCCTCCACTTT.

This chain uses TRBV7-2 with TRBJ1-5; 7 nucleotides match TRBD1. With 6 bases clipped from V and 3 bases from J, the junction kept 2 bases outside the gene matches. The germline gives CDR1 SGHTA, CDR2 FQGNSA. The CDR3 is 13 residues long. CDR3 DNA: TGTGCCAGCAGGGGACAGTACAATCAGCCCCAGCATTTT. Translating gives CASRGQYNQPQHF.

The gene calls are TRBV9 and TRBJ2-7; 8 bases align to TRBD1. With 4 bases clipped from V and 6 bases from J, the junction kept 9 bases outside the gene matches. The germline V gene has CDR1 SGDLS and CDR2 YYNGEE. The CDR3 contains 14 residues. The CDR3 region has the DNA TGTGCCAGCAGCACTGGACAGGGATCTGCCGAGCAGTACTTC. Translation: CASSTGQGSAEQYF.

This rearrangement joins TRBV2 to TRBJ1-3, with TRBD1 identical over 10 bases. V lost 9 bases, J lost 3 bases, and 5 bases stayed unmatched. This CDR3 region has 14 residues. CDR1 and CDR2 (germline): SNHLY, FYNNEI. The CDR3 bases are TGTGCCAGACGAGGACAGGGGGTTGGAAACACCATATATTTT. This gives the protein CARRGQGVGNTIYF.

This chain uses TRBV4-1 with TRBJ1-6; the D gene is possibly TRBD1 (6 bases). Germline lookup yields CDR1 MGHRA and CDR2 YSYEKL. V was pared by 1 base and J by 14 bases, with 15 bases between. The CDR3 extends over 14 amino acids. In DNA, the CDR3 is TGCGCCAGCAGCCAAGGAAACAGGGCCCTTACCCTCCACTTT. It codes for CASSQGNRALTLHF.

The chain recombines TRBV2 with TRBJ2-5; 11 nucleotides line up with TRBD1. This CDR3 region has 16 residues. With V trimmed by 4 bases and J by 3 bases, 7 bases remained unmatched. Germline lookup yields CDR1 SNHLY and CDR2 FYNNEI. CDR3: CASSGTGGPMKETQYF. CDR3 coding DNA: TGTGCCAGCAGTGGGACAGGGGGCCCGATGAAAGAGACCCAGTACTTC. Drawing the rest from reference TRBV2 and TRBJ2-5, the complete variable domain is EPEVTQTPSHQVTQMGQEVILRCVPISNHLYFYWYRQILGQKVEFLVSFYNNEISEKSEIFDDQFSVERPDGSNFTLKIRSTKLEDSAMYFCASSGTGGPMKETQYFGPGTRLLVL.

V gene TRBV7-9 combines with J gene TRBJ1-2; tentative D call: TRBD1 (5 bases). V shed 2 bases and J shed 5 bases, with 12 bases lying between them. The germline V gene has CDR1 SEHNR and CDR2 FQNEAQ (reference sequence). This CDR3 has 14 residues. DNA of the CDR3: TGTGCCAGCAGCTTAACCACATCAGGGTATGGCTACACCTTC. This translates into CASSLTTSGYGYTF. The whole variable domain, remainder taken from reference TRBV7-9 and TRBJ1-2, is DTGVSQNPRHKITKRGQNVTFRCDPISEHNRLYWYRQTLGQGPEFLTYFQNEAQLEKSRLLSDRFSAERPKGSFSTLEIQRTEQGDSAMYLCASSLTTSGYGYTFGSGTRLTVV.

The rearrangement uses TRBV7-8 and TRBJ1-2; D call uncertain. The CDR3 extends over 16 amino acids. Germline-derived CDR1 and CDR2 are SGHVS and FQNEAQ. The ends were cut back, 5 bases at V and 0 bases at J, with 16 bases in the middle. CDR3: CASSRKAESANYGYTF. The CDR3, as DNA: TGTGCCAGCAGCCGGAAAGCGGAATCAGCTAACTATGGCTACACCTTC. The full variable domain, rest sourced from reference TRBV7-8 and TRBJ1-2, is GAGVSQSPRYKVAKRGQDVALRCDPISGHVSLFWYQQALGQGPEFLTYFQNEAQLDKSGLPSDRFFAERPEGSVSTLKIQRTQQEDSAVYLCASSRKAESANYGYTFGSGTRLTVV.

The V call is TRBV25-1, the J call TRBJ1-2; 8 nucleotides line up with TRBD1. Germline loops: CDR1 MGHDK, CDR2 SYGVNS. The CDR3 contains 14 residues. The junction had 9 bases not matched to a gene; V was cut back by 4 bases and J by 8 bases. DNA for the CDR3: TGTGCCAGCAGTGCCCGGACAGGGTACGAAGGCTACACCTTC. This translates into CASSARTGYEGYTF.

This clone appeared a single time. This rearrangement joins TRBV11-2 to TRBJ2-7; D is perhaps TRBD1 (6 bases). Germline V lookup: CDR1 SGHAT, CDR2 FQNNGV. V lost 5 bases to trimming and J lost 2 bases, with 22 bases between them. This CDR3 spans 17 amino acids. The CDR3 spells CASSLGGSGGKPYEQYV. Here the CDR3 DNA reads TGTGCCAGCAGCCTAGGCGGATCTGGGGGCAAACCCTACGAGCAGTACGTC.

The chain carries TRBV28 and TRBJ1-2; D gene unclear. The V gene lost 4 bases and the J gene lost 0 bases, with 6 bases spanning the gap. The germline gives CDR1 MDHEN, CDR2 SYDVKM. The CDR3 spans 13 residues. The CDR3 DNA sequence: TGTGCCAGCAGTTCCGGTCCTAACTATGGCTACACCTTC. Encoded protein: CASSSGPNYGYTF.

The rearrangement joins TRBV5-1 to TRBJ2-7; 7 nucleotides agree with TRBD1. V shed 0 bases and J 7 bases; nucleotides not matched to a gene: 7. Germline-derived CDR1 and CDR2 are SGHRS and YFSETQ. The CDR3 totals 14 residues. CDR3 coding DNA: TGCGCCAGCAGCTTGGACAGGGGTCTTAGGGAGCAGTACTTC. Protein product: CASSLDRGLREQYF.

The V gene is TRBV15, the J gene TRBJ1-1, with D maybe TRBD1 (5 bases). The CDR3 totals 15 residues. Per germline, CDR1 LNHNV and CDR2 YYDKDF (reference sequence). Between the trimmed V and J ends, which lost 0 bases and 0 bases, there was a span of 8 bases. The CDR3 region has the DNA TGTGCCACCAGCAGAGAGGCAGGGTTGAACACTGAAGCTTTCTTT. The encoded protein is CATSREAGLNTEAFF.

This chain links TRBV6-5 with TRBJ1-2; no definite D call. The V gene lost 2 bases and the J gene lost 0 bases, with 7 bases spanning the gap. Looked up from germline, CDR1 is MNHEY and CDR2 is SVGAGI. The CDR3 contains 14 residues. The CDR3 region is CASSYGRANYGYTF. CDR3 in DNA: TGTGCCAGCAGTTACGGGAGAGCTAACTATGGCTACACCTTC.

The CDR3 is CASSEVGRKDTEAFF. The DNA of the CDR3 is TGTGCCAGCAGTGAAGTGGGGAGGAAGGACACTGAAGCTTTCTTT. The V call is TRBV2, the J call TRBJ1-1; unclear D gene. Trimming removed 1 base from V and 3 bases from J, with 12 bases in between. The CDR3 length is 15 residues. In germline, CDR1 is SNHLY, CDR2 FYNNEI.

This sequence joins TRBV7-2 and TRBJ2-7; 8 bases fit TRBD1. Germline V gene data show CDR1 as SGHTA and CDR2 as FQGNSA. The CDR3 consists of 13 residues. V shed 5 bases and J 4 bases; nucleotides not matched to a gene: 4. The CDR3 spells CASSDRGTYEQYF. In nucleotides, the CDR3 is TGTGCCAGCAGCGACAGGGGTACGTACGAGCAGTACTTC.

This chain links TRBV3-1 (or the pseudogene TRBV3-2) with TRBJ1-3, with no clear D. Germline CDR1 LGHDT, CDR2 YNNKEL (reference sequence). The CDR3 spans 12 residues. Trimming left V 4 bases short and J 7 bases short, with 8 bases between. The CDR3: CASSPSRNTIYF. CDR3 coding DNA: TGTGCCAGCAGCCCCTCGCGGAACACCATATATTTT.

The rearrangement joins TRBV10-3 to TRBJ1-2; the D is unclear. The ends were cut back, 3 bases at V and 2 bases at J, with 7 bases in the middle. CDR3 length: 13 amino acids. Germline V lookup: CDR1 ENHRY, CDR2 SYGVKD. The CDR3 loop is CAISEGGNYGYTF. CDR3 nucleotides: TGTGCCATCAGTGAAGGAGGGAACTATGGCTACACCTTC.

The chain carries TRBV5-4 and TRBJ1-2, with D tentatively TRBD1 (5 bases). From germline, CDR1 is SGHNT and CDR2 YYREEE (reference sequence). The CDR3 contains 15 residues. Deletions cut 0 bases from V and 8 bases from J, with 17 bases between. The CDR3 region is CASSLEDLGGWGYTF. The CDR3 region has the DNA TGTGCCAGCAGCTTGGAAGATTTGGGGGGATGGGGCTACACCTTC.